The entry below gives a single T cell receptor (beta chain) sequence along with its context. As handled by the study authors: Estimation of nucleated cell counts relied on the amplification of reference gene primers. Libraries were prepared by immunoSEQ multiplex PCR; TCRdb keeps only in-frame clonotypes and omits some of them. V, J and clone size reflect that table, while D and trimming were determined from the DNA. The profile covers over 200,000 clones, with roughly four fifths appearing a single time and under 2% taken by the ten largest. The record originates from a study of blood T cell repertoires in COVID-19. Study-wide context: PBMCs, B-cell-depleted T cells, or T cells provided the cDNA or gDNA that made up the material.

Donors in Cohort 3 counted as recovered after two negative PCRs, clearance, or symptom resolution. This TCR was recovered from a man in his 60s who had recovered from COVID-19. Sequencing input: PBMCs or T cells enriched from blood (not recorded which).

The CDR3 reads CAAQDRATNEKLFF. The CDR3 bases are TGTGCCGCCCAGGACAGGGCAACTAATGAAAAACTGTTTTTT. This sequence joins TRBV19 and TRBJ1-4, with 8 bases matching TRBD1. This CDR3 has 14 residues. V lost 11 bases, J lost 0 bases, and 5 bases stayed unmatched. CDR1 is LNHDA and CDR2 is SQIVND in the germline V gene (reference sequence).